Below are 2 T cell receptor beta chains sequenced from a single sample in a study of OX40 agonist ivuxolimab in advanced cancers. Measured with immunoSEQ multiplex PCR; TCRdb has only the in-frame clones, and not every one. The data hold approximately 50,000 clones, with 80% observed a single time. Here the sequenced sample was CD4+ or CD8+ T cells sorted from blood, taken in a trial of the OX40 agonist ivuxolimab. These TCRs come from an adult with an advanced solid tumor such as melanoma, head and neck, liver or kidney cancer.

CDR3 nucleotide sequence: TGTGCCAGCAGCTCTCAGGGGGCGCGGACCGGGGAGCTGTTTTTT. Encoded protein: CASSSQGARTGELFF. This chain uses TRBV7-3 with TRBJ2-2; 8 bases are shared with TRBD1. This CDR3 spans 15 amino acids. The V gene end was trimmed by 4 bases and the J gene end by 5 bases; junction bases not matched to a gene: 6. Germline CDR1 and CDR2: SGHTA and FQGTGA.

The CDR3 coding sequence is TGTGCCAGCAGCCACGGACAGGGCTTCTATGGCTACACCTTC. It translates to CASSHGQGFYGYTF. This chain links TRBV6-6 with TRBJ1-2; the match to TRBD1 covers 8 bases. There are 14 residues in the CDR3. V was clipped by 6 bases and J by 4 bases; unmatched bases: 7. Germline lookup yields CDR1 MNHNY and CDR2 SVGAGI (reference sequence).